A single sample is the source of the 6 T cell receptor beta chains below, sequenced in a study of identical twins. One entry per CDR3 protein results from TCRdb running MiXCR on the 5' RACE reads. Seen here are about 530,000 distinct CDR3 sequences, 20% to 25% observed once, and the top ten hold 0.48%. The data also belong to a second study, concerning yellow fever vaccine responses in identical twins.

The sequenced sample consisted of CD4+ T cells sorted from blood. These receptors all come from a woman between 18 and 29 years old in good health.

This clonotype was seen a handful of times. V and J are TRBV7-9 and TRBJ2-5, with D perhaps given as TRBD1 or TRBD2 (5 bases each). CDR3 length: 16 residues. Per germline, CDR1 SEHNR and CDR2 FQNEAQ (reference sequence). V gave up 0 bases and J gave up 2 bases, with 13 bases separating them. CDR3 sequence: CASSLARGTGQETQYF. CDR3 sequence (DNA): TGTGCCAGCAGCTTAGCGCGAGGGACGGGACAAGAGACCCAGTACTTC.

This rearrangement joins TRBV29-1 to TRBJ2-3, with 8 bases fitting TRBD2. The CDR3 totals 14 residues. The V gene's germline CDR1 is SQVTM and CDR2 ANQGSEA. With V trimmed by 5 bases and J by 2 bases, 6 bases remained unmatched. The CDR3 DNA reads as TGCAGCGTTCCGTGGCGGGAGGTCACAGATACGCAGTATTTT. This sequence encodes CSVPWREVTDTQYF.

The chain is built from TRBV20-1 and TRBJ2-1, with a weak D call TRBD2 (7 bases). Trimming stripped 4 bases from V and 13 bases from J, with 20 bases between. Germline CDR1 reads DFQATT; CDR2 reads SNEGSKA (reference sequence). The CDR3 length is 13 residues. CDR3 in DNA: TGCAGTGCTAAGGGGGGGGGAGGGGTGGAACAGTTCTTC. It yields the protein CSAKGGGGVEQFF.

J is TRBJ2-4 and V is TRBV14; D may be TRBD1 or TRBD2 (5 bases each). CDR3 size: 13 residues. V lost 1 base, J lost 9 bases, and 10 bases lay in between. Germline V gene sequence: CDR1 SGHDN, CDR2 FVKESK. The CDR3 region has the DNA TGTGCCAGCAGCCAAGTGGGGGTTAGCATTCAGTACTTC. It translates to CASSQVGVSIQYF.

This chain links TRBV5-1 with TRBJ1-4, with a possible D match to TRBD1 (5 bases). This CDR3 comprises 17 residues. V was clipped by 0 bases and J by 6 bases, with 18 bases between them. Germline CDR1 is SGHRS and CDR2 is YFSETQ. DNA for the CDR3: TGCGCCAGCAGCTTGGAGCAGGGAAGAGGGGTAGATGAAAAACTGTTTTTT. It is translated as CASSLEQGRGVDEKLFF. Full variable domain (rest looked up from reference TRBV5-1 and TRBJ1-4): KAGVTQTPRYLIKTRGQQVTLSCSPISGHRSVSWYQQTPGQGLQFLFEYFSETQRNKGNFPGRFSGRQFSNSRSEMNVSTLELGDSALYLCASSLEQGRGVDEKLFFGSGTQLSVL.

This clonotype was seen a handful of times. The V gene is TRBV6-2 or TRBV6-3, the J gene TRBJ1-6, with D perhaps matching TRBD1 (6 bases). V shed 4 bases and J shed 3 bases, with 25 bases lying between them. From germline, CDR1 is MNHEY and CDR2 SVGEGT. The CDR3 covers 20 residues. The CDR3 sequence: CASSSHSTADEGVYNSPLHF. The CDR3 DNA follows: TGTGCCAGCAGTTCCCACTCCACCGCGGACGAGGGGGTCTATAATTCACCCCTCCACTTT.